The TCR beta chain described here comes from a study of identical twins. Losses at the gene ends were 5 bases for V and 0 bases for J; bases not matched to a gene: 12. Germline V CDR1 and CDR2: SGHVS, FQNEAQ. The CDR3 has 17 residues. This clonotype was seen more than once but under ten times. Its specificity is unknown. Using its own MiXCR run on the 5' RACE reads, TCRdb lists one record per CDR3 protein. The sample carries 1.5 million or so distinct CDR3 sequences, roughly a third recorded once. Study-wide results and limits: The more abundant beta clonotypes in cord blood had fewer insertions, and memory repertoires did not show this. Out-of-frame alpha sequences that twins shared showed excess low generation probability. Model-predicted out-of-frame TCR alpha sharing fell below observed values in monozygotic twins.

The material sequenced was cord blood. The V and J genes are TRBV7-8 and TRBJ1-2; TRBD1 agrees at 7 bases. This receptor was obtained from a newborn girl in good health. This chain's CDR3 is CASSPYSGTVANYGYTF. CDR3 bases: TGTGCCAGCAGCCCTTATTCGGGGACAGTAGCTAACTATGGCTACACCTTC.